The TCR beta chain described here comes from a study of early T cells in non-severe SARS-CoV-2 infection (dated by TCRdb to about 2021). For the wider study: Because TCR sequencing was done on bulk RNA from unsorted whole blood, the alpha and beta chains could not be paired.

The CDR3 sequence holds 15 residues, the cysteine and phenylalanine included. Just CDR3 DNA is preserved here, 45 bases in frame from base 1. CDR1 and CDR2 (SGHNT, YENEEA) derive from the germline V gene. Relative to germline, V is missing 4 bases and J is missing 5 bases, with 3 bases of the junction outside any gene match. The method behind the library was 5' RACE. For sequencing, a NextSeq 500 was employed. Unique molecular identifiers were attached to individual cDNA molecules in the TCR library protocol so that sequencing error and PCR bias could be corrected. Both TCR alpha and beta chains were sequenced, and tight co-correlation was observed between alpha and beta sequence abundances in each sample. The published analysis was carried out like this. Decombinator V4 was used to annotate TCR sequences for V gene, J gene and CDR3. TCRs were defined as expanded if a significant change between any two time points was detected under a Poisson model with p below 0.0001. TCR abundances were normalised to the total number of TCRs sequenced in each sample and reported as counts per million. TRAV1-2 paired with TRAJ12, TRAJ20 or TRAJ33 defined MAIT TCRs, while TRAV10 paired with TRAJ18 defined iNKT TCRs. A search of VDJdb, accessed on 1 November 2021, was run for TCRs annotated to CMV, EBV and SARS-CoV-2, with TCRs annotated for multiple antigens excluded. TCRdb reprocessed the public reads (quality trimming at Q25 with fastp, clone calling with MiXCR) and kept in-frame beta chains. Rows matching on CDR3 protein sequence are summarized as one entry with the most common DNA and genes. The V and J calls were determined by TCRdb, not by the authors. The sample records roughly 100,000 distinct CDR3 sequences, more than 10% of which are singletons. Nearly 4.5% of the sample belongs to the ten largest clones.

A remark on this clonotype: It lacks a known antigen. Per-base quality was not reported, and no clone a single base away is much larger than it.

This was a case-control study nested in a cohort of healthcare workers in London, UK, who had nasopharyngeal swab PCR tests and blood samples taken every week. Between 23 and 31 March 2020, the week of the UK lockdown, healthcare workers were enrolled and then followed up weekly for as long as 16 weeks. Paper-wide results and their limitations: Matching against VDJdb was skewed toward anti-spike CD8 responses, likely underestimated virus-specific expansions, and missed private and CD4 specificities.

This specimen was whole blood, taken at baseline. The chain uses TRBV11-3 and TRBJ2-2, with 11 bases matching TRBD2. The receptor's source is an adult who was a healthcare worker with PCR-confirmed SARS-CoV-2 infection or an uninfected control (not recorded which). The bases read TGTGCCAGCAGCTCTCGGACTAGCGGGACCGGGGAGCTGTTTTTT. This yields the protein CASSSRTSGTGELFF. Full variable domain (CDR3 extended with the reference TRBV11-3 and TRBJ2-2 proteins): EAGVVQSPRYKIIEKKQPVAFWCNPISGHNTLYWYLQNLGQGPELLIRYENEEAVDDSQLPKDRFSAERLKGVDSTLKIQPAELGDSAVYLCASSSRTSGTGELFFGEGSRLTVL.